Listed here are 27 T cell receptor beta chains from one sample, sequenced in a study of blood T cell repertoires in COVID-19. Clones were read by immunoSEQ multiplex PCR, and TCRdb kept only the in-frame ones, dropping some. Of approximately 190,000 clones in the sample, roughly 84% were seen once. Sequenced: PBMCs or T cells enriched from blood (not recorded which). These receptors were obtained from a woman between 25 and 40 years old who had been exposed to COVID-19.

The V call is TRBV7-2, the J call TRBJ1-2; D possibly corresponds to TRBD1 (5 bases). Per the germline V gene, CDR1 is SGHTA and CDR2 is FQGNSA. The CDR3 is 15 amino acids. Trimming pared 1 base from V and 7 bases from J, leaving 16 bases between. CDR3 loop: CASSLEGPPLSGYTF. The CDR3 DNA reads TGTGCCAGCAGCTTAGAGGGGCCTCCATTGAGTGGCTACACCTTC.

This clone was observed a single time. The chain combines TRBV5-1 with TRBJ2-6; 12 bases are shared with TRBD2. V shed 4 bases and J 0 bases; nucleotides not matched to a gene: 5. Germline assignment: CDR1 SGHRS and CDR2 YFSETQ. CDR3 length: 18 residues. This CDR3 reads CASSKPGLAGSGANVLTF. In DNA, the CDR3 is TGCGCCAGCAGCAAACCGGGACTAGCGGGCTCTGGGGCCAACGTCCTGACTTTC.

The chain's CDR3 is CSPVASGQGSTDTQYF. The DNA for the CDR3 is TGCAGCCCCGTCGCCTCCGGGCAGGGTAGTACAGATACGCAGTATTTT. The chain is built from TRBV29-1 and TRBJ2-3; a weak D match, TRBD1 (5 bases). V lost 8 bases, J lost 3 bases, and 24 bases lay in between. This CDR3 is 16 amino acids long. Germline V gives CDR1 SQVTM, CDR2 ANQGSEA.

This sequence joins TRBV6-6 and TRBJ2-7; D not resolved. The CDR3 covers 14 residues. Trimming stripped 0 bases from V and 2 bases from J, with 8 bases between. From germline, CDR1 is MNHNY and CDR2 SVGAGI (reference sequence). This CDR3 is CASSYSRFPYEQYF. CDR3 bases: TGTGCCAGCAGTTACTCGCGTTTCCCCTACGAGCAGTACTTC.

The chain employs TRBV10-2 and TRBJ2-2; TRBD2 is a possible D gene (5 bases). The CDR3 length is 15 residues. With 0 bases removed from V and 6 bases from J, the gap between germline ends came to 11 bases. Germline-derived CDR1 and CDR2 are WSHSY and SAAADI. CDR3 in amino acids: CASSESRGNPGELFF. The CDR3 DNA reads TGCGCCAGCAGTGAGTCTAGAGGGAATCCCGGGGAGCTGTTTTTT.

The rearrangement links TRBV19 to TRBJ1-1; maybe TRBD1 (6 bases). CDR1 is LNHDA and CDR2 is SQIVND in the germline V gene (reference sequence). The V gene lost 7 bases and the J gene lost 4 bases, with 10 bases spanning the gap. This CDR3 has 12 residues. CDR3 amino acids: CASTTGSTEAFF. CDR3 bases: TGTGCCAGTACTACAGGGTCCACTGAAGCTTTCTTT.

The J gene is TRBJ2-1, the V gene TRBV3-1 (or the pseudogene TRBV3-2), with 7 bases aligning to TRBD2. V dropped 3 bases and J dropped 5; count of bases not matched to a gene: 4. Germline V gene sequence: CDR1 LGHDT, CDR2 YNNKEL (reference sequence). This CDR3 contains 14 residues. CDR3 bases: TGTGCCAGCAGCCAGCGGGGGATCAACAATGAGCAGTTCTTC. Translated, it gives CASSQRGINNEQFF.

V gene TRBV20-1 combines with J gene TRBJ2-2, with 8 bases matching TRBD1. J gave up 5 bases and V 3 bases, and 5 bases lay outside the gene matches. Germline assignment: CDR1 DFQATT and CDR2 SNEGSKA (reference sequence). The CDR3 is 14 residues long. The CDR3 reads CSASKTGVTGELFF. The CDR3 nucleotides read TGCAGTGCTAGTAAGACAGGGGTTACCGGGGAGCTGTTTTTT.

This chain uses TRBV6-5 with TRBJ2-5; tentatively, D is TRBD1 (6 bases). The V and J ends lost 6 bases and 2 bases respectively, with 10 bases between them. This CDR3 has 13 amino acids. The germline V gene has CDR1 MNHEY and CDR2 SVGAGI. CDR3 bases: TGTGCCAGCAGCGGGACACATCAAGAGACCCAGTACTTC. This gives the protein CASSGTHQETQYF.

This clone has a handful of counts. This rearrangement joins TRBV3-1 (or the pseudogene TRBV3-2) to TRBJ1-2; the match to TRBD1 covers 8 bases. J was trimmed by 4 bases and V by 4 bases; bases with no gene match: 14. The CDR3 spans 17 residues. The germline V gene has CDR1 LGHDT and CDR2 YNNKEL (reference sequence). The CDR3 loop reads CASSPQLGTGSGYGYTF. The CDR3 coding sequence is TGTGCCAGCAGCCCCCAACTTGGGACAGGCTCGGGCTATGGCTACACCTTC.

The rearrangement links TRBV5-4 to TRBJ1-6, with D possibly matching TRBD1 (5 bases). With 4 bases removed from V and 5 bases from J, the gap between germline ends came to 16 bases. The germline gives CDR1 SGHNT, CDR2 YYREEE (reference sequence). The CDR3 runs to 16 residues. Here the CDR3 reads CASSVGGRGDNSPLHF. DNA of the CDR3: TGTGCCAGCAGCGTCGGGGGTCGGGGGGATAATTCACCCCTCCACTTT.

The chain links TRBV5-4 to TRBJ1-2, with D unclear. The CDR3 length is 15 residues. Germline V gives CDR1 SGHNT, CDR2 YYREEE (reference sequence). V lost 2 bases and J lost 4, with 15 bases in between. The CDR3 protein is CASSLGGFTVYGYTF. CDR3 DNA: TGTGCCAGCAGCTTAGGCGGGTTCACCGTCTATGGCTACACCTTC.

V is TRBV7-6 and J is TRBJ1-4; D is uncertain. The CDR3 contains 14 residues. Germline CDR1 is SGHVS and CDR2 is FNYEAQ. V was trimmed by 5 bases and J by 10 bases, leaving 17 bases between them. CDR3 protein: CASSPEVEAGKLFF. CDR3 DNA: TGTGCCAGCAGCCCCGAAGTGGAAGCGGGAAAACTGTTTTTT.

The rearrangement uses TRBV5-1 and TRBJ2-3; the match to TRBD2 covers 8 bases. The CDR3 has 15 amino acids. J lost 4 bases, V lost 3 bases, and 7 bases had no gene match. From germline, CDR1 is SGHRS and CDR2 YFSETQ. CDR3 sequence reads: CASSSGLDSPDTQYF. The CDR3 coding sequence is TGCGCCAGCAGCTCGGGACTAGATTCTCCAGATACGCAGTATTTT.

A remark on this clone: Additional DNA sequences in this sample encode the identical CDR3. The chain couples TRBV18 to TRBJ1-1; D may be TRBD1 (5 bases). The length of the CDR3 is 13 residues. The germline CDR1 and CDR2 sequences are KGHSH and LQKENI. Trimming stripped 3 bases from V and 4 bases from J, with 9 bases between. DNA for the CDR3: TGTGCCAGCTCACCGGGCCAGGGCACTGAAGCTTTCTTT. Translated, it gives CASSPGQGTEAFF.

The V and J genes are TRBV2 and TRBJ1-6; a possible D gene is TRBD1 (6 bases). Germline lookup yields CDR1 SNHLY and CDR2 FYNNEI. V was cut by 6 bases and J by 7 bases, with 16 bases left in between. The CDR3 extends over 15 amino acids. CDR3 protein: CASSGNRVGNSPLHF. The CDR3 DNA sequence: TGTGCCAGCAGCGGAAACAGGGTGGGGAATTCACCCCTCCACTTT.

V is TRBV9 and J is TRBJ2-2; D may be TRBD2 (5 bases). The CDR3 consists of 13 residues. Per germline, CDR1 SGDLS and CDR2 YYNGEE. V was trimmed by 7 bases and J by 6 bases, leaving 13 bases between them. The CDR3 DNA reads as TGTGCCAGCGGCAAGGGAGAGGCCGGGGAGCTGTTTTTT. Translated: CASGKGEAGELFF.

The chain is built from TRBV5-4 and TRBJ1-6, with D perhaps matching TRBD1 (6 bases). CDR1 is SGHNT and CDR2 is YYREEE in the germline V gene (reference sequence). The V end lost 5 bases, the J end lost 6 bases, and 18 bases lay between the germline ends. There are 16 residues in the CDR3. The CDR3 region has the DNA TGTGCCAGCAGTCTTAAGGGGGGGAGTAGTAATTCACCCCTCCACTTT. Its protein product is CASSLKGGSSNSPLHF.

The chain uses TRBV6-5 and TRBJ1-4; D is unresolved. Germline CDR1 and CDR2: MNHEY and SVGAGI. Deletions cut 2 bases from V and 4 bases from J, with 5 bases between. The CDR3 has 13 residues. CDR3 coding DNA: TGTGCCAGCAGTTACCGGGATAATGAAAAACTGTTTTTT. Its protein product is CASSYRDNEKLFF.

Ten or more counts support this clone. The DNA for the CDR3 is TGTGCCAGCAGCCCGTACTCAGGGGAAGGGGCCCAGTACTTC. This translates into CASSPYSGEGAQYF. The J gene is TRBJ2-5, the V gene TRBV7-8; maybe TRBD1 (6 bases). The CDR3 is 14 amino acids. Trimming removed 5 bases at V and 9 bases at J, with 19 bases between. CDR1 and CDR2 (germline): SGHVS, FQNEAQ.

This clone showed up just once. V is TRBV19 and J is TRBJ1-3; D not resolved. The V and J ends lost 8 bases and 0 bases respectively, with 11 bases between them. The CDR3 has 14 amino acids. Germline values: CDR1 LNHDA, CDR2 SQIVND (reference sequence). The DNA for the CDR3 is TGTGCCAGTCACTTTGGCGGCTCTGGAAACACCATATATTTT. Translated: CASHFGGSGNTIYF.

A few counts support this clone. V gene TRBV5-6 combines with J gene TRBJ1-6; tentative D call: TRBD1 (5 bases). This CDR3 is 14 amino acids long. Germline V gene sequence: CDR1 SGHDT, CDR2 YYEEEE. V lost 1 base and J lost 9, with 11 bases in between. The CDR3 coding sequence is TGTGCCAGCAGCTTGTTAGGGGTGGGTTCACCCCTCCACTTT. Protein sequence: CASSLLGVGSPLHF.

The CDR3 spells CASSFRTGFYGYTF. As DNA, the CDR3 is TGTGCCAGCAGTTTCCGGACAGGGTTCTATGGCTACACCTTC. This chain uses TRBV6-5 with TRBJ1-2, with TRBD1 matching over 8 bases. The CDR3 is 14 residues long. Trimming took 4 bases from V and 4 from J; bases not matched to a gene: 5. Looked up from germline, CDR1 is MNHEY and CDR2 is SVGAGI.

Only a few counts were recorded for this clone. This chain links TRBV7-9 with TRBJ1-1, with TRBD1 identical over 8 bases. The CDR3 extends over 14 amino acids. Germline assignment: CDR1 SEHNR and CDR2 FQNEAQ (reference sequence). J lost 5 bases, V lost 5 bases, and 7 bases had no gene match. The CDR3 spells CASSPTQGATEAFF. In DNA, the CDR3 is TGTGCCAGCAGCCCGACGCAGGGGGCAACTGAAGCTTTCTTT.

The chain recombines TRBV2 with TRBJ2-1; TRBD2 matches 8 bases. V lost 10 bases, J lost 7 bases, and 12 bases stayed unmatched. The CDR3 is 14 amino acids. CDR1 SNHLY and CDR2 FYNNEI come from the germline V gene. The CDR3: CATSPGLVINEQFF. The CDR3 nucleotides are TGTGCCACCTCGCCGGGACTAGTTATAAATGAGCAGTTCTTC.

V usage is TRBV11-2 and J usage is TRBJ2-7, with D possibly matching TRBD1 (5 bases). V lost 1 base, J lost 2 bases, and 9 bases lay in between. Germline values: CDR1 SGHAT, CDR2 FQNNGV. The CDR3 is 14 amino acids. CDR3 amino acids: CASSLVAGTYEQYF. The CDR3 DNA reads TGTGCCAGCAGCTTAGTGGCAGGGACCTACGAGCAGTACTTC.

This rearrangement joins TRBV3-1 (or the pseudogene TRBV3-2) to TRBJ2-7; D not resolved. This CDR3 region has 15 residues. The V gene's germline CDR1 is LGHDT and CDR2 YNNKEL (reference sequence). Trimming removed 0 bases from V and 2 bases from J, with 11 bases in between. This CDR3 reads CASSQDLGLTYEQYF. In DNA, the CDR3 is TGTGCCAGCAGCCAAGATCTCGGTTTAACCTACGAGCAGTACTTC.